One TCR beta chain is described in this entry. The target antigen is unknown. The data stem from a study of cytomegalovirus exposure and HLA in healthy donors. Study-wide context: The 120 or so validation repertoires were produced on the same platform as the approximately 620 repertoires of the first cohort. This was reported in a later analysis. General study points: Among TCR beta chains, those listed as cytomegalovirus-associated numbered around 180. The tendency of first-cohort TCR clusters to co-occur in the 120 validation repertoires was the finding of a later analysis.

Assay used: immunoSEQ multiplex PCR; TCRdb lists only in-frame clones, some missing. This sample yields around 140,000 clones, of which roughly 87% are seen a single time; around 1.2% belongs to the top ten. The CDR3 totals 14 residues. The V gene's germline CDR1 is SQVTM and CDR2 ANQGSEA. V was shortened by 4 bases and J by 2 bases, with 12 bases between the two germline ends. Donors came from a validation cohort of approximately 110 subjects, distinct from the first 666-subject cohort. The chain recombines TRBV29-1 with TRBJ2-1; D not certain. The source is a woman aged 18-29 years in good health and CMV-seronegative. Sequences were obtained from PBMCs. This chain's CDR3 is CSVGQRQTYNEQFF. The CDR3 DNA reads TGCAGCGTTGGTCAGAGGCAGACCTACAATGAGCAGTTCTTC.